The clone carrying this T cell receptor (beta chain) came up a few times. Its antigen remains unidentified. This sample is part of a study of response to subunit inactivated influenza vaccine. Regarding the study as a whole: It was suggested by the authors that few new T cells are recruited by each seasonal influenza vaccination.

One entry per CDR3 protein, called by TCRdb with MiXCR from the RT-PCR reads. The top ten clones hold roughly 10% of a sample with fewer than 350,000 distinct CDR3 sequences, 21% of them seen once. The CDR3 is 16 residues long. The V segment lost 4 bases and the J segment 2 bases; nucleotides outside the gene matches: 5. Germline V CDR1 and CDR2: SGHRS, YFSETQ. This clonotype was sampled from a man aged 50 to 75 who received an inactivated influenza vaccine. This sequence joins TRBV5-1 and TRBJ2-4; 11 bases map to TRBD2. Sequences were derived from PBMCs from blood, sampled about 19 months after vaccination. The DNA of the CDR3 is TGCGCCAGCAGCAAAAGACTAGCGGGGACCAAAAACATTCAGTACTTC. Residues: CASSKRLAGTKNIQYF.